The present TCR beta chain was sequenced within a study of cytotoxic CD8 clonotypes in ibrutinib-treated CLL. For the study at large: Sequenced samples delivered averages of some 260,000 productive templates and about 90,000 productive rearrangements.

Study-wide points: Progressing patients had sampling times that differed from those of sustained-remission patients.

The CDR3 contains 16 residues. The ends were cut back, 5 bases at V and 4 bases at J, with 18 bases in the middle. The germline V gene has CDR1 MNHNY and CDR2 SVGAGI (reference sequence). With cryopreserved PBMCs as the source, roughly 2 micrograms of genomic DNA went to TCR beta libraries. Sequencing was performed with immunoSEQ multiplex PCR; in TCRdb, only in-frame clones are kept and a portion is missing. The data show about 140,000 clones, around three quarters seen once. A note on this clone: The antigen is undetermined.

V is TRBV6-6 and J is TRBJ2-1; D possibly corresponds to TRBD2 (6 bases). This TCR came from a human donor with chronic lymphocytic leukemia. Here the sequenced sample was PBMCs, taken after 12 months of ibrutinib treatment. The CDR3 is CASSIGTGLIYNEQFF. The CDR3 region has the DNA TGTGCCAGCAGTATAGGAACGGGACTTATATACAATGAGCAGTTCTTC.